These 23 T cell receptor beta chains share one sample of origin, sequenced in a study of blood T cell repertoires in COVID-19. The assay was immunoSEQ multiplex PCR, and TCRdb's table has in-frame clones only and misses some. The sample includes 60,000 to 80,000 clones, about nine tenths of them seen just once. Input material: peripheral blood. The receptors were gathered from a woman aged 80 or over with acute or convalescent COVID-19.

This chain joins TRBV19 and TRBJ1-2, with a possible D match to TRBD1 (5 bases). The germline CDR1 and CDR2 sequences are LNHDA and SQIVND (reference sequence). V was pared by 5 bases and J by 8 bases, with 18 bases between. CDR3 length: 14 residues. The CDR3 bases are TGTGCCAGTAGTGAGGCCAGGGACTCGTTCGGCTACACCTTC. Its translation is CASSEARDSFGYTF.

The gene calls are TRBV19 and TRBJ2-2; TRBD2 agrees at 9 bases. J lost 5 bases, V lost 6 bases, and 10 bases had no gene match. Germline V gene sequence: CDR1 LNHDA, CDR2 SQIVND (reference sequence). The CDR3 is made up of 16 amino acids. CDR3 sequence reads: CASSGKGAGGTGELFF. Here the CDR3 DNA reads TGTGCCAGTAGCGGGAAGGGAGCGGGAGGTACCGGGGAGCTGTTTTTT.

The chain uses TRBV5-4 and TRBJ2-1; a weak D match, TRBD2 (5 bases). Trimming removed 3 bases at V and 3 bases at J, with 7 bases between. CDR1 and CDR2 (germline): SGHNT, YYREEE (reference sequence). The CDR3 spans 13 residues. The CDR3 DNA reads TGTGCCAGCAGCTGGGAGAACTACAATGAGCAGTTCTTC. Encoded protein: CASSWENYNEQFF.

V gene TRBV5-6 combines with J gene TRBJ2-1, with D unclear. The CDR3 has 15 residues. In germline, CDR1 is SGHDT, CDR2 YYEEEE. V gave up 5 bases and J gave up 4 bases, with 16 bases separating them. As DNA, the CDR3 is TGTGCCAGCAGTCCTGGCCCTTACGGGTACAATGAGCAGTTCTTC. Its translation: CASSPGPYGYNEQFF.

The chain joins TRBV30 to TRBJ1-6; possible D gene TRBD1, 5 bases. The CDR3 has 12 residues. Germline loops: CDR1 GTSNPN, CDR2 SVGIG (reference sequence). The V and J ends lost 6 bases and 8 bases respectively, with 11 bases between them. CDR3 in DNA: TGTGCCTGTCGGGTGACAGATTCACCCCTCCACTTT. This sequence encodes CACRVTDSPLHF.

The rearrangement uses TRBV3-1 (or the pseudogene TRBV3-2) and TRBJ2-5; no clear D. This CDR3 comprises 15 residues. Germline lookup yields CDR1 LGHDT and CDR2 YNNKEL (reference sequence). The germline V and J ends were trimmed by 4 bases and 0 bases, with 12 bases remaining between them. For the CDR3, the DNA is TGTGCCAGCAGCCCCACGCCTGCGTACCAAGAGACCCAGTACTTC. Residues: CASSPTPAYQETQYF.

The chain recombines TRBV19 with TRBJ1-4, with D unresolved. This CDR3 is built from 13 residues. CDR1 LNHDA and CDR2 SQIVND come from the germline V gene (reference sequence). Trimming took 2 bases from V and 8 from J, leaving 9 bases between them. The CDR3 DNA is TGTGCCAGTAGTATAAGCCGGGAGGAAAAACTGTTTTTT. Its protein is CASSISREEKLFF.

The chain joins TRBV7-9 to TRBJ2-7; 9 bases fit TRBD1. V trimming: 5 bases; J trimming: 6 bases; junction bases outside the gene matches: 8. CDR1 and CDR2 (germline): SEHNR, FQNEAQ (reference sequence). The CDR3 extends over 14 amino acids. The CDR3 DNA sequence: TGTGCCAGCAGCGTGCTCGACAGGGGGGCCGAGCAGTACTTC. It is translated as CASSVLDRGAEQYF.

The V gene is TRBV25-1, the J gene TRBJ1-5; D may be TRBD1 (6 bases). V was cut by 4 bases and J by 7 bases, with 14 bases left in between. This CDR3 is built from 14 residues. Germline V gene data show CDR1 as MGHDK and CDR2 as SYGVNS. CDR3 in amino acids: CASSAQGYGQPQHF. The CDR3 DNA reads TGTGCCAGCAGTGCACAGGGATACGGGCAGCCCCAGCATTTT.

CDR3 nucleotide sequence: TGTGCCAGCAAATTAGATACCTTGAACACTGAAGCTTTCTTT. It translates to CASKLDTLNTEAFF. The rearrangement joins TRBV28 to TRBJ1-1; no definite D call. The CDR3 totals 14 residues. Trimming took 7 bases from V and 0 from J, leaving 12 bases between them. CDR1 MDHEN and CDR2 SYDVKM come from the germline V gene.

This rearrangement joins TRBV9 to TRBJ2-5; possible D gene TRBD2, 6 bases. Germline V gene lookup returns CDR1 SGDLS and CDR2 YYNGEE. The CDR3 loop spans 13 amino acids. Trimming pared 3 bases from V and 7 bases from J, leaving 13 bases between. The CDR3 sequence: CASSAGTRGTQYF. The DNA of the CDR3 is TGTGCCAGCAGCGCAGGGACTCGCGGGACCCAGTACTTC.

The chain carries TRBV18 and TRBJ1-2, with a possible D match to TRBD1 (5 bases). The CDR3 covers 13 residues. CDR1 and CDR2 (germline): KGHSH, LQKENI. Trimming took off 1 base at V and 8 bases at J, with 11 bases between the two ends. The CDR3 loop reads CASSPLDGGGYTF. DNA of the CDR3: TGTGCCAGCTCACCACTTGACGGGGGAGGCTACACCTTC.

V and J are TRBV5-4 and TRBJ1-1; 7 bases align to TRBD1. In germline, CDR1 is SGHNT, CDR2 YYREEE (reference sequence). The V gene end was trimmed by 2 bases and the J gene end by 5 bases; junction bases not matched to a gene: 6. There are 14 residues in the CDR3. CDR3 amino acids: CASSFMTGRTEAFF. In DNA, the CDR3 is TGTGCCAGCAGCTTTATGACAGGGCGGACTGAAGCTTTCTTT. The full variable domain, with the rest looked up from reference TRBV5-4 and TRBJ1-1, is ETGVTQSPTHLIKTRGQQVTLRCSSQSGHNTVSWYQQALGQGPQFIFQYYREEENGRGNFPPRFSGLQFPNYSSELNVNALELDDSALYLCASSFMTGRTEAFFGQGTRLTVV.

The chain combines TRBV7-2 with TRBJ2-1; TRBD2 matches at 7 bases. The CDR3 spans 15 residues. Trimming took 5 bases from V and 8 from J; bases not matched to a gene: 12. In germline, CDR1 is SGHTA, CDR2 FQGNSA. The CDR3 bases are TGTGCCAGCAGCCCCGGCGGCGGGAGACCTCATGAGCAGTTCTTC. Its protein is CASSPGGGRPHEQFF.

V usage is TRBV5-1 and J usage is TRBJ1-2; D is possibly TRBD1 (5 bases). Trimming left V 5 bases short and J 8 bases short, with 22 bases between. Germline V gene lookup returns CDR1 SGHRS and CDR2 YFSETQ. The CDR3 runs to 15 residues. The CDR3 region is CASRTSGTPITGYTF. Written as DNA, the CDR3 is TGCGCCAGCAGGACGTCCGGGACTCCCATCACAGGCTACACCTTC.

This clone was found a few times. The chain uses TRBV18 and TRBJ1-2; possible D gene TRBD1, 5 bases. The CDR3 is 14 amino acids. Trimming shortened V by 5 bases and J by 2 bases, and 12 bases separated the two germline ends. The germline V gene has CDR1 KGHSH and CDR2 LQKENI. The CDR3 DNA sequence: TGTGCCAGCTCAGAGAACACAGGAAACTATGGCTACACCTTC. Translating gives CASSENTGNYGYTF.

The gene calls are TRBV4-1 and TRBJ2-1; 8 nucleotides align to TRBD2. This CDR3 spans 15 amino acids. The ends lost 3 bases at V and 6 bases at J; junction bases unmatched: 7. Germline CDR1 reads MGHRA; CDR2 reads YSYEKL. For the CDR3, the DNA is TGCGCCAGCAGCCAGACCGGGACTAGTGTCAATGAGCAGTTCTTC. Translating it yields CASSQTGTSVNEQFF.

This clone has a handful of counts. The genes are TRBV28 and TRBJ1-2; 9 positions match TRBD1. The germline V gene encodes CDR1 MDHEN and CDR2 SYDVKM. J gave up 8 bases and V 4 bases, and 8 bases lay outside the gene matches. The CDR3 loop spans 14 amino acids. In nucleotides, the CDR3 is TGTGCCAGCAGTTCCGGGGACAGGGATGGGGGCTACACCTTC. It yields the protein CASSSGDRDGGYTF.

For the CDR3, the DNA is TGTGCCAGCAGCCCACAGCAGACCAGCTTGCACGAGCAGTACTTC. Amino acids: CASSPQQTSLHEQYF. V and J are TRBV5-4 and TRBJ2-7; D remains ambiguous. Per germline, CDR1 SGHNT and CDR2 YYREEE (reference sequence). This CDR3 comprises 15 residues. Trimming took off 4 bases at V and 5 bases at J, with 19 bases between the two ends.

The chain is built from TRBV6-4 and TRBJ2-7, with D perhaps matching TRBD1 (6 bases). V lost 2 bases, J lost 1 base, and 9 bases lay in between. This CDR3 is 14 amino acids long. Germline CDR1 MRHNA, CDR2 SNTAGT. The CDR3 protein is CASSDRDKSYEQYF. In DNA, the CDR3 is TGTGCCAGCAGTGACCGGGACAAGTCCTACGAGCAGTACTTC.

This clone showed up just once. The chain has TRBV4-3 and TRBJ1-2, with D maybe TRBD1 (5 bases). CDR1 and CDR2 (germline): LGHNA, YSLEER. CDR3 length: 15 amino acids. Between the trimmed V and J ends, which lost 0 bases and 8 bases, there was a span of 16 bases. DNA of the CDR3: TGCGCCAGCAGCCAAGATCAGGGTCAGGGTCGAGGCTACACCTTC. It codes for CASSQDQGQGRGYTF.

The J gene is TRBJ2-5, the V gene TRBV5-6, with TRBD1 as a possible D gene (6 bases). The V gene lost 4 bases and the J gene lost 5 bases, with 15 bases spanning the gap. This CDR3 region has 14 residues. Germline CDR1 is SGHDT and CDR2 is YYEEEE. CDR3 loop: CASSRYRVRETQYF. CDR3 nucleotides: TGTGCCAGCAGCCGGTACAGGGTTAGGGAGACCCAGTACTTC.

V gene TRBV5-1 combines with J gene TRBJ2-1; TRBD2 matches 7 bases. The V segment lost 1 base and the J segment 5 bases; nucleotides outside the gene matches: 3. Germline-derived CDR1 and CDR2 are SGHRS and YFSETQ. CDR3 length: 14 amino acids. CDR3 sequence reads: CASSLRRENNEQFF. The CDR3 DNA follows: TGCGCCAGCAGCTTGAGGCGGGAGAACAATGAGCAGTTCTTC. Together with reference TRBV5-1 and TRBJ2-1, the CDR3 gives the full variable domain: KAGVTQTPRYLIKTRGQQVTLSCSPISGHRSVSWYQQTPGQGLQFLFEYFSETQRNKGNFPGRFSGRQFSNSRSEMNVSTLELGDSALYLCASSLRRENNEQFFGPGTRLTVL.